Here is one T cell receptor (beta chain) with its context. Its target is unknown. The sample holds other DNA sequences that translate to the same CDR3. Libraries were prepared by immunoSEQ multiplex PCR; TCRdb keeps only in-frame clonotypes and omits some of them. In the table there are roughly 1,600,000 clones, 98% of which are singletons. These data originate in a study of shared clonotypes between healthy human individuals. Overall study context: Donors, aged 18 to 49, were a couple of women and a few men.

This CDR3 has 15 residues. Between the trimmed V and J ends, which lost 1 base and 0 bases, there was a span of 9 bases. The germline CDR1 and CDR2 sequences are SGHTA and FQGNSA. Whole-study results and caveats: Roughly 5.3% of naive CD4 clonotypes were common to a handful of donors. The authors expected sequencing depth to affect clonotype sharing among donors.

The chain uses TRBV7-2 and TRBJ1-1, with D unclear. Specimen: naive CD4+ T cells sorted from blood. Subset described: CD45RA+ positively selected. This sequence was found in a man under 40 in good health. This CDR3 is CASSLVGRMNTEAFF. CDR3 DNA sequence: TGTGCCAGCAGCTTAGTTGGGAGAATGAACACTGAAGCTTTCTTT.